The clone carrying this TCR beta chain was found many times. These data are taken from a study of spatial heterogeneity in lung cancer. Trimming removed 5 bases from V and 7 bases from J; junction bases left unmatched: 7. Germline V lookup: CDR1 SGHNT, CDR2 YYREEE (reference sequence). This CDR3 is 14 amino acids long. TCRdb reprocessed the 5' RACE reads with MiXCR, giving one entry per CDR3 protein. This sample has approximately 9,400 distinct CDR3 sequences; nearly 5.5% occur once, and the top ten carry 25% to 30%. The time point here: sample taken at primary tumor resection. The input material, whole RNA from tumor, nontumor lung or frozen PBMC, was sequenced unsorted.

Here the sequenced sample was PBMCs, taken at surgery. This receptor was obtained from a male donor with early-stage non-small cell lung cancer. The J gene is TRBJ2-1, the V gene TRBV5-4; TRBD2 aligns across 9 bases. The CDR3 nucleotides are TGTGCCAGCAGAGCAAGCGGGAGGAAGAATGAGCAGTTCTTC. Translating it yields CASRASGRKNEQFF.